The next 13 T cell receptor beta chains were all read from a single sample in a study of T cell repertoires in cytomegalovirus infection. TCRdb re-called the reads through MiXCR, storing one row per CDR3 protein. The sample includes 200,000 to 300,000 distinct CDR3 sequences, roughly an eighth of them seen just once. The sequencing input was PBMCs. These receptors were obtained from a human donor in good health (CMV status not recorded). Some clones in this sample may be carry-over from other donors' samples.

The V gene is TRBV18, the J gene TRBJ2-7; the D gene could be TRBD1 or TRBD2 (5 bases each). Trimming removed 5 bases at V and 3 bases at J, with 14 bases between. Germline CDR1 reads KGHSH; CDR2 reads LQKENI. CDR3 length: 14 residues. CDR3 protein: CASSKWGFDYEQYF. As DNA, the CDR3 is TGTGCCAGCTCAAAGTGGGGGTTCGACTACGAGCAGTACTTC.

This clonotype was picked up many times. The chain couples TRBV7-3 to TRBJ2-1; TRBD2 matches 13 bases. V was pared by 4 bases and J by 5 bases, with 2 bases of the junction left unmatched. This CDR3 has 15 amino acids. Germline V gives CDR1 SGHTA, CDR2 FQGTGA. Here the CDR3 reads CASSSGLAGNNEQFF. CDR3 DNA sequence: TGTGCCAGCAGCTCGGGACTAGCGGGAAACAATGAGCAGTTCTTC.

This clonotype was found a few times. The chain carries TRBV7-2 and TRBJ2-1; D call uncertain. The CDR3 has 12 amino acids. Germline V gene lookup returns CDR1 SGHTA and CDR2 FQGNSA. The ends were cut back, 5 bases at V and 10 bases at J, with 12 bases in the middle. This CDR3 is CASSPFFREQFF. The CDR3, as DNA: TGTGCCAGCAGCCCCTTTTTCAGAGAGCAGTTCTTC.

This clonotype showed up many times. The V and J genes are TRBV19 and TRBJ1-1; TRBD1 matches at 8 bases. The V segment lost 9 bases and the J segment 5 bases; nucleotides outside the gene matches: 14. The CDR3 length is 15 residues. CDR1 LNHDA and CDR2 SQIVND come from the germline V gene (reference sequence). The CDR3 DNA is TGTGCCAGCCACCAAGGGCAGGGGGCGCATACTGAAGCTTTCTTT. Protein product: CASHQGQGAHTEAFF.

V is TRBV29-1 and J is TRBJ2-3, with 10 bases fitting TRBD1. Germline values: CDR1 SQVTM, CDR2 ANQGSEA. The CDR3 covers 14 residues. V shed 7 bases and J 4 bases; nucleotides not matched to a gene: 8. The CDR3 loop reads CSDRGTGVADTQYF. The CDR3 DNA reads TGCAGCGATCGCGGGACAGGGGTTGCAGATACGCAGTATTTT.

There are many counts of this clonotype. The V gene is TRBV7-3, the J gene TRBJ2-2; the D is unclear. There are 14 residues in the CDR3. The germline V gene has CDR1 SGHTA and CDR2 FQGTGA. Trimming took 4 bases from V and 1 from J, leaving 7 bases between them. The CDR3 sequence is CASSWAGNTGELFF. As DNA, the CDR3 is TGTGCCAGCAGCTGGGCAGGGAACACCGGGGAGCTGTTTTTT.

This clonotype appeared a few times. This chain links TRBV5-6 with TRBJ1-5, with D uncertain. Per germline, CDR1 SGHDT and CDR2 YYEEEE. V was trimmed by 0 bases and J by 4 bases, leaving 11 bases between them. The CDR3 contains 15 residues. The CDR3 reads CASSLALTPNQPQHF. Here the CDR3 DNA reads TGTGCCAGCAGCTTGGCCCTCACGCCAAATCAGCCCCAGCATTTT.

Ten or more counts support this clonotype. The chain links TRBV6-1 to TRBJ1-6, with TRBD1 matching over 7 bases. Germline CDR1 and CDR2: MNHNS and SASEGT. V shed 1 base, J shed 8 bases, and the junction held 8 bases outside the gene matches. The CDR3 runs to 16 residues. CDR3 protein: CASSEGEGQPYSPLHF. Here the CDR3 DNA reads TGTGCCAGCAGTGAAGGCGAGGGACAGCCTTATTCACCCCTCCACTTT.

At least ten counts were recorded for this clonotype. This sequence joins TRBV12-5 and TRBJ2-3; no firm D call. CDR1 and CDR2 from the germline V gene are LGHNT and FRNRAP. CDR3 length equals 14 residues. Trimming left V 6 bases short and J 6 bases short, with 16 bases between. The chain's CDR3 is CASGSATEWDTQYF. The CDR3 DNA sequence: TGTGCTAGTGGGAGTGCTACCGAATGGGATACGCAGTATTTT.

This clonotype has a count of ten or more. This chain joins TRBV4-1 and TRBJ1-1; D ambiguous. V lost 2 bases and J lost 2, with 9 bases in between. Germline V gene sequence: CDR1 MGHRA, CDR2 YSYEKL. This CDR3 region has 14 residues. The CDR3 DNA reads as TGCGCCAGCAGCCAACGACGTAGCAACACTGAAGCTTTCTTT. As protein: CASSQRRSNTEAFF.

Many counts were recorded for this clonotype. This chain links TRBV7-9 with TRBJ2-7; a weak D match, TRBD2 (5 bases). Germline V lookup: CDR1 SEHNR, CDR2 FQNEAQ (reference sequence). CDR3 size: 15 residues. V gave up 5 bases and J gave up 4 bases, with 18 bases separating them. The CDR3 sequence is CASSPRREGPYEQYF. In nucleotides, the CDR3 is TGTGCCAGCAGCCCTAGGCGAGAGGGCCCGTACGAGCAGTACTTC.

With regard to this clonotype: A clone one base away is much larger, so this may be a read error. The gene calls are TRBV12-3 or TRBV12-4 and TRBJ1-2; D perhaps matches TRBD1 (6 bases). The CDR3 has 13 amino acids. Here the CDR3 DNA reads TGTACCAGCAGCCATGACAGGACCTATGGCTACACCTTC. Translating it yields CTSSHDRTYGYTF.

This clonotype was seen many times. CDR3 sequence (DNA): TGTGCCAGCAGAACAGGGACGAATCAGCCCCAGCATTTT. Translated: CASRTGTNQPQHF. V gene TRBV12-3 or TRBV12-4 combines with J gene TRBJ1-5, with D tentatively TRBD1 (6 bases). Trimming took off 6 bases at V and 4 bases at J, with 10 bases between the two ends. This CDR3 contains 13 residues.